A single sample is the source of the 10 T cell receptor beta chains below, sequenced in a study of cytomegalovirus exposure and HLA in healthy donors. Primers included in the PCR were 60 Vbeta and 13 Jbeta primers. Here immunoSEQ multiplex PCR was the method, and the copy in TCRdb shows in-frame clones only, minus some. The sample holds some 180,000 clones, roughly 85% seen once. Sequencing used PBMCs. The origin of the receptors is a man in his thirties or forties in good health and CMV-seropositive.

The chain employs TRBV9 and TRBJ2-1; D possibly corresponds to TRBD2 (6 bases). V was shortened by 3 bases and J by 5 bases, with 21 bases between the two germline ends. The CDR3 extends over 17 amino acids. Per the germline V gene, CDR1 is SGDLS and CDR2 is YYNGEE. The CDR3 protein is CASSATGHPGLNNEQFF. Here the CDR3 DNA reads TGTGCCAGCAGCGCAACCGGCCACCCGGGACTCAACAATGAGCAGTTCTTC.

V is TRBV11-1 and J is TRBJ2-7; 12 bases map to TRBD2. With 5 bases clipped from V and 3 bases from J, the junction kept 8 bases outside the gene matches. This CDR3 has 16 amino acids. Per germline, CDR1 SGHAT and CDR2 FQDESV (reference sequence). CDR3 DNA sequence: TGTGCCAGCAGCACCCGGACTAGCGGGACCCGCTACGAGCAGTACTTC. It is translated as CASSTRTSGTRYEQYF.

This clone was seen only once. The gene calls are TRBV10-1 and TRBJ1-1; 8 positions agree with TRBD1. This CDR3 has 13 amino acids. Germline CDR1 and CDR2: WNHNN and SYGVQD (reference sequence). V gave up 5 bases and J gave up 8 bases; unmatched junction bases: 7. CDR3 amino acids: CASSLQGGREAFF. The CDR3 region has the DNA TGCGCCAGCAGTCTACAGGGGGGACGCGAAGCTTTCTTT.

The J gene is TRBJ1-3, the V gene TRBV19, with 8 bases lining up with TRBD1. Germline V gene lookup returns CDR1 LNHDA and CDR2 SQIVND (reference sequence). CDR3 length: 15 residues. The V segment lost 4 bases and the J segment 4 bases; nucleotides outside the gene matches: 6. The chain's CDR3 is CASSTPGQVGNTIYF. The CDR3 DNA sequence: TGTGCCAGTAGTACCCCGGGACAGGTGGGAAACACCATATATTTT.

This clone was counted a single time. V and J are TRBV7-2 and TRBJ2-2; 8 nucleotides align to TRBD2. This CDR3 spans 16 amino acids. With V trimmed by 4 bases and J by 4 bases, 8 bases remained unmatched. Germline V CDR1 and CDR2: SGHTA, FQGNSA. The CDR3 is CASSSQRGRPTGELFF. CDR3 in DNA: TGTGCCAGCAGCTCTCAGCGGGGGAGACCCACCGGGGAGCTGTTTTTT.

V is TRBV7-3 and J is TRBJ2-1; the match to TRBD2 covers 9 bases. The V gene's germline CDR1 is SGHTA and CDR2 FQGTGA. V gave up 5 bases and J gave up 8 bases; unmatched junction bases: 10. The CDR3 is 15 amino acids. The CDR3: CASSTSAGGLDEQFF. The CDR3 DNA sequence: TGTGCCAGCAGCACCTCGGCGGGAGGGTTGGATGAGCAGTTCTTC.

In DNA, the CDR3 is TGTGCCGAGCGGGGGAAGGTCTACAATGAGCAGTTCTTC. Its protein is CAERGKVYNEQFF. The rearrangement joins TRBV21-1 to TRBJ2-1; TRBD2 is the table's D call, not checked against the DNA. TRBV21-1 is termed a pseudogene. This CDR3 contains 13 residues.

This chain links TRBV2 with TRBJ2-1; possible D gene TRBD1, 5 bases. CDR3 length: 12 amino acids. V lost 6 bases to trimming and J lost 12 bases, with 15 bases between them. Germline CDR1 reads SNHLY; CDR2 reads FYNNEI. Here the CDR3 DNA reads TGTGCCAGCAGAGTATTTACAGGAGTGCAGTTCTTC. Its protein product is CASRVFTGVQFF.

The chain recombines TRBV25-1 with TRBJ2-2; no definite D call. Germline CDR1 and CDR2: MGHDK and SYGVNS. Trimming removed 8 bases at V and 0 bases at J, with 16 bases between. There are 16 residues in the CDR3. Written as DNA, the CDR3 is TGTGCCAGCGGTTCTTACGGAGTATCGAACACCGGGGAGCTGTTTTTT. This codes for CASGSYGVSNTGELFF. Variable domain in full (rest from reference TRBV25-1 and TRBJ2-2): EADIYQTPRYLVIGTGKKITLECSQTMGHDKMYWYQQDPGMELHLIHYSYGVNSTEKGDLSSESTVSRIRTEHFPLTLESARPSHTSQYLCASGSYGVSNTGELFFGEGSRLTVL.

This clone is categorized as medium-sized (0.01 to 0.1%). The same CDR3 arises from other DNA sequences in this sample as well. The CDR3 reads CAWKWRDRLGYGYTF. The CDR3 DNA is TGTGCCTGGAAATGGCGGGACAGGCTCGGCTATGGCTACACCTTC. The V and J genes are TRBV30 and TRBJ1-2; 8 positions agree with TRBD1. This CDR3 has 15 residues. The V segment lost 4 bases and the J segment 4 bases; nucleotides outside the gene matches: 11. The germline V gene encodes CDR1 GTSNPN and CDR2 SVGIG (reference sequence).